The T cell receptor beta chain described here comes from a study of technical replicates of blood from a handful of donors (dated by TCRdb to 2016 to 2017). Comment on this clone: The clone's antigen remains unknown. It has no much larger one-base neighbor in the sample; base qualities were not kept.

V trim: 4 bases; J trim: 2 bases; unmatched bases: 2. Spanning cysteine to phenylalanine, the CDR3 consists of 12 amino acids. The retained sequence is limited to the CDR3, 36 bases, with the frame set at the first base. The germline V gene provides CDR1 SQVTM and CDR2 ANQGSEA. Receptor amplification or capture employed the immunoSEQ multiplex PCR assay. Not all clones reach the TCRdb copy of this immuneACCESS table, which keeps in-frame sequences only. Checked studies attribute under half of the gap to unresolved V genes and leave the rest unexplained. The table for this sample lists tens of thousands of clones; roughly 95% of them were counted only once. Of the sample, about 4.4% is held by the ten largest clones.

This sequence was found in a human donor in good health. Some clones in this sample may be carry-over from other donors' samples. The specimen was PBMCs. The receptor chain draws on TRBV29-1 and TRBJ2-7, with 7 middle bases fitting TRBD2. The DNA sequence reads TGCAGCGTTGGGGGGGGGACCTACGAGCAGTACTTC. This encodes CSVGGGTYEQYF.